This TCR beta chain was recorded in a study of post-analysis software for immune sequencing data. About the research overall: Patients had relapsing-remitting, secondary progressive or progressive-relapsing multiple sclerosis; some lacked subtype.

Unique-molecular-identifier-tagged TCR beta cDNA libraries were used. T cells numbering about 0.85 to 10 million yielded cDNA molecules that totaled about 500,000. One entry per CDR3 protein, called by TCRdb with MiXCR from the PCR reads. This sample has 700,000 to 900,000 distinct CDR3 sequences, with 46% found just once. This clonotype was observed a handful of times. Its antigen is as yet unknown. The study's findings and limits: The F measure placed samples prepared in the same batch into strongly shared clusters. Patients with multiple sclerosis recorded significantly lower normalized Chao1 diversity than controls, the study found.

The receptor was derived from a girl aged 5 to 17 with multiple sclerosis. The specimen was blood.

As DNA, the CDR3 is TGCAGCGTTCCCCGCGGAGCTACAGGATCCGGCTACACCTTC. Protein product: CSVPRGATGSGYTF. The gene calls are TRBV29-1 and TRBJ1-2; a possible D gene is TRBD1 (5 bases). The CDR3 sequence is 14 residues long. The V gene lost 5 bases and the J gene lost 8 bases, with 21 bases spanning the gap. Germline V gene data show CDR1 as SQVTM and CDR2 as ANQGSEA.